The sequence of this T cell receptor (beta chain) was determined in a study of T cell responses to AZD1222 COVID-19 vaccine. Note on this clone: Its antigen is as yet unknown.

The germline CDR1 and CDR2 sequences are SGHTA and FQGTGA. V lost 4 bases and J lost 4; bases outside the gene matches: 6. There are 15 residues in the CDR3. Study conclusions and caveats: As reported, nearly half of all spike-specific TCRs target variant regions that are unmutated. Baseline antibody screening turned up just a handful of seropositive AZD1222 recipients. Spike regions recognized by vaccine-associated CD4 TCRs spanned the protein, led by 160-218 and 743-854.

The table came from immunoSEQ multiplex PCR; TCRdb's copy has only in-frame clones and leaves some out. The table shows about 150,000 clones, with roughly 90% occurring only once. The V call is TRBV7-3, the J call TRBJ2-5, with 10 bases identical to TRBD1. The TCR was taken from an adult who received the AZD1222 COVID-19 vaccine. Sequenced material: peripheral blood, taken 28 days after the second AZD1222 dose. The CDR3 region is CASSSLGQGGETQYF. DNA of the CDR3: TGTGCCAGCAGCTCCCTCGGACAGGGGGGAGAGACCCAGTACTTC.